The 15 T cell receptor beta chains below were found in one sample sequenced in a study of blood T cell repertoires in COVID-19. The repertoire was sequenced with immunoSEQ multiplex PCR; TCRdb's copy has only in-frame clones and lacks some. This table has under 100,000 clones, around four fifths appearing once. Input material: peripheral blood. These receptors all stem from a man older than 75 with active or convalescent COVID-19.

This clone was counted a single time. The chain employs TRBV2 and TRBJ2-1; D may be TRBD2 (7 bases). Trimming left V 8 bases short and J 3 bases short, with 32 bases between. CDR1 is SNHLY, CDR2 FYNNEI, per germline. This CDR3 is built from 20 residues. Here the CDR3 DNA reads TGTGCCAGCTCGAGGGGGTACGGACAGAGTCGGCGGGAGATCTACAATGAGCAGTTCTTC. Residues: CASSRGYGQSRREIYNEQFF.

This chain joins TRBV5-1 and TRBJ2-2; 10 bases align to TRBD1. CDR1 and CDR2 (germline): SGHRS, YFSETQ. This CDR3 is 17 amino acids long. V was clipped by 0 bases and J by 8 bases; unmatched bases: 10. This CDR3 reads CASSLAPQGQGLGELFF. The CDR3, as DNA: TGCGCCAGCAGCTTGGCGCCGCAGGGACAGGGGTTGGGGGAGCTGTTTTTT.

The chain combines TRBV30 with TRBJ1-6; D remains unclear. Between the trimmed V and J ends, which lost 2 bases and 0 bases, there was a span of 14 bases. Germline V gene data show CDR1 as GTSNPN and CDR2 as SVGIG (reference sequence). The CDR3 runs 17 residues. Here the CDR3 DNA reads TGTGCCTGGAGTAGTGGCAGCGGGTTCTCCTATAATTCACCCCTCCACTTT. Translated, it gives CAWSSGSGFSYNSPLHF.

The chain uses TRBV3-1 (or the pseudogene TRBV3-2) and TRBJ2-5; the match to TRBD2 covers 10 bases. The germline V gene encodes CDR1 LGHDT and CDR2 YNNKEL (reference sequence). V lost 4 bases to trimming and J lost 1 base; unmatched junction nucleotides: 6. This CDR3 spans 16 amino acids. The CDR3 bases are TGTGCCAGCAGCCTCTTACAGCGGGGGGGCCAAGAGACCCAGTACTTC. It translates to CASSLLQRGGQETQYF.

CDR3 loop: CASSSGRVDQPQHF. The CDR3 region has the DNA TGTGCCAGCAGTTCCGGCCGGGTGGATCAGCCCCAGCATTTT. The V and J genes are TRBV6-6 and TRBJ1-5; D is ambiguous. The V gene lost 4 bases and the J gene lost 5 bases, with 12 bases spanning the gap. There are 14 residues in the CDR3. Germline CDR1 MNHNY, CDR2 SVGAGI (reference sequence).

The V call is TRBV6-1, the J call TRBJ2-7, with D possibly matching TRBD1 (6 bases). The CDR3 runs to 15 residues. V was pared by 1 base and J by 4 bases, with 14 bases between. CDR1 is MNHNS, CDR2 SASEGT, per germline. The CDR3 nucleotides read TGTGCCAGCAGTGAAGTTGCCCCAGGGGCATACGAGCAGTACGTC. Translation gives CASSEVAPGAYEQYV.

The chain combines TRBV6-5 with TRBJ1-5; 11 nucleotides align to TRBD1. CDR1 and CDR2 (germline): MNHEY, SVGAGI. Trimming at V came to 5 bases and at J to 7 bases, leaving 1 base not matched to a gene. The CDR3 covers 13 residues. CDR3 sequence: CASSRDRGQPQHF. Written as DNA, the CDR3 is TGTGCCAGCAGTCGGGACAGGGGGCAGCCCCAGCATTTT.

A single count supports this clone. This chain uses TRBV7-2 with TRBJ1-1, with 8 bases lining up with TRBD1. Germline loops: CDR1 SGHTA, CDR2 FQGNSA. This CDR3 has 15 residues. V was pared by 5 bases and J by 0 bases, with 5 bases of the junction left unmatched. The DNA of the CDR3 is TGTGCCAGCAGCCATAGACAGGGGCTGAACACTGAAGCTTTCTTT. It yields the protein CASSHRQGLNTEAFF.

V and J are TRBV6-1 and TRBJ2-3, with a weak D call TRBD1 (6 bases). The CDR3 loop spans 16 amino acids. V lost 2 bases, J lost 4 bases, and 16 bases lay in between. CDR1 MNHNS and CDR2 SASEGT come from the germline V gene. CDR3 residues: CASSEQGTHTPDTQYF. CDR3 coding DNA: TGTGCCAGCAGTGAACAGGGGACACACACTCCAGATACGCAGTATTTT.

The CDR3 here is CASSYSTQAPQHF. CDR3 nucleotides: TGTGCCAGCAGTTACTCGACCCAGGCGCCCCAGCATTTT. The chain joins TRBV6-5 to TRBJ1-5; no firm D call. Germline lookup yields CDR1 MNHEY and CDR2 SVGAGI. The CDR3 has 13 residues. Between the trimmed V and J ends, which lost 0 bases and 9 bases, there was a span of 9 bases.

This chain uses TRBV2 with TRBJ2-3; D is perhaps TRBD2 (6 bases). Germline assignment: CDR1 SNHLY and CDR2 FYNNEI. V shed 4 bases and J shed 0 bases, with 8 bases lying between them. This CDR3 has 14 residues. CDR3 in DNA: TGTGCCAGCAGTGGGGGACTTAGCACAGATACGCAGTATTTT. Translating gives CASSGGLSTDTQYF.

The CDR3 DNA sequence: TGCGCCAGCAGCTCTCGGACTGGTCAAGAGACCCAGTACTTC. This gives the protein CASSSRTGQETQYF. V is TRBV5-1 and J is TRBJ2-5, with TRBD2 as a possible D gene (5 bases). Germline V gene data show CDR1 as SGHRS and CDR2 as YFSETQ. The CDR3 totals 14 residues. V gave up 3 bases and J gave up 2 bases, with 11 bases separating them.

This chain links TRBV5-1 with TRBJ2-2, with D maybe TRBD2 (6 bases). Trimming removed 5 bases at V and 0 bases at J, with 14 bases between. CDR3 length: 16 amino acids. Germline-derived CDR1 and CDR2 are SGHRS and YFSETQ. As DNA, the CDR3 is TGCGCCAGCAGAGGGACTGACAGATCGAACACCGGGGAGCTGTTTTTT. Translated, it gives CASRGTDRSNTGELFF. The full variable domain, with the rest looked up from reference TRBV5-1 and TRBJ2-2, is KAGVTQTPRYLIKTRGQQVTLSCSPISGHRSVSWYQQTPGQGLQFLFEYFSETQRNKGNFPGRFSGRQFSNSRSEMNVSTLELGDSALYLCASRGTDRSNTGELFFGEGSRLTVL.

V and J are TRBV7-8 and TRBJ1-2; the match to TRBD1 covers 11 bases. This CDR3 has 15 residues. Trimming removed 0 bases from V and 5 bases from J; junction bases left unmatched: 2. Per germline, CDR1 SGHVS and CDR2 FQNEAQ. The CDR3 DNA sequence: TGTGCCAGCAGCTTAGCTGGGACAGGGGGATATGGCTACACCTTC. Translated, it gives CASSLAGTGGYGYTF.

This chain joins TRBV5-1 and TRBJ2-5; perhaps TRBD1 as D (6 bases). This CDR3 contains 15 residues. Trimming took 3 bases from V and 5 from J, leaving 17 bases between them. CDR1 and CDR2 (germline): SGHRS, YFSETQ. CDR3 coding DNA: TGCGCCAGCAGCTACTCATTCCAGGGGTATGAGACCCAGTACTTC. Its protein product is CASSYSFQGYETQYF.